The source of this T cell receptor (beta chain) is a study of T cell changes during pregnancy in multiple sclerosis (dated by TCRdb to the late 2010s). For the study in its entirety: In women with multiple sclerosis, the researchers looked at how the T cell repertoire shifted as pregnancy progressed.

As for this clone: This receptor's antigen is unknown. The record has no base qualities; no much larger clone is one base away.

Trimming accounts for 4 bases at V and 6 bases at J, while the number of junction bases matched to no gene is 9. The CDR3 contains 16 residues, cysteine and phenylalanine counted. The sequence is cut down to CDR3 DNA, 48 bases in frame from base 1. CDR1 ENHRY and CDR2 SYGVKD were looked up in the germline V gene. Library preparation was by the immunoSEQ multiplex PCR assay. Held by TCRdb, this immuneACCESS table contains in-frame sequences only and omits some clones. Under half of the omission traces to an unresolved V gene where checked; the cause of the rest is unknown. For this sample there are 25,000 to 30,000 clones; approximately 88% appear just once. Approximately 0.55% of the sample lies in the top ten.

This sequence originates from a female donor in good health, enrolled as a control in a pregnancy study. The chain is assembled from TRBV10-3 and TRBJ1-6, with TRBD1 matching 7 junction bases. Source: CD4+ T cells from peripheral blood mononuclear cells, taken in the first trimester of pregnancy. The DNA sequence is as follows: TGTGCCATCAGTGTTGGGGACAGCTACGCTAATTCACCCCTCCACTTT. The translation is CAISVGDSYANSPLHF.